This T cell receptor (beta chain) was profiled in a study of cytomegalovirus exposure and HLA in healthy donors. The PCR had 60 Vbeta and 13 Jbeta primers. The assay was immunoSEQ multiplex PCR, and TCRdb's table has in-frame clones only and misses some. The repertoire holds a few hundred thousand clones, with about 80% as singletons. V lost 4 bases, J lost 7 bases, and 13 bases lay in between. Looked up from germline, CDR1 is KGHSH and CDR2 is LQKENI. This CDR3 has 14 residues. Sequencing was performed on PBMCs. The V call is TRBV18, the J call TRBJ1-4, with D possibly TRBD1 on 5 matching bases. The TCR originated in a woman between 40 and 50 years old in good health and CMV-seronegative. The CDR3 DNA follows: TGTGCCAGCTCACTCGGACATAAGGGTGAAAAACTGTTTTTT. The encoded protein is CASSLGHKGEKLFF. The variable domain in full, with the rest retrieved from reference TRBV18 and TRBJ1-4, is NAGVMQNPRHLVRRRGQEARLRCSPMKGHSHVYWYRQLPEEGLKFMVYLQKENIIDESGMPKERFSAEFPKEGPSILRIQQVVRGDSAAYFCASSLGHKGEKLFFGSGTQLSVL.